The source of this T cell receptor (beta chain) is a study of blood T cell repertoires in COVID-19. Study-wide context: PBMCs, B-cell-depleted T cells, or T cells provided the cDNA or gDNA that made up the material.

Original methodology: Nucleated cell counts were estimated from reference gene primer amplification. Assay used: immunoSEQ multiplex PCR; TCRdb lists only in-frame clones, some missing. D and trimming were read from the DNA, whereas the V and J calls and clone size are those reported in that table. The table shows about 170,000 clones, with roughly 88% occurring only once. This sequence was found in a woman of 80 years or more with active or convalescent COVID-19. Material for sequencing was peripheral blood.

The CDR3 nucleotides are TGTGCCAGTAGCCCCCTGCGGGGGGTCTCCTACGAGCAGTACTTC. Amino acid sequence: CASSPLRGVSYEQYF. The rearrangement uses TRBV19 and TRBJ2-7; 8 positions agree with TRBD2. With 6 bases clipped from V and 0 bases from J, the junction kept 7 bases outside the gene matches. Looked up from germline, CDR1 is LNHDA and CDR2 is SQIVND (reference sequence). There are 15 residues in the CDR3. Full variable domain (outside the CDR3, taken from reference TRBV19 and TRBJ2-7): DGGITQSPKYLFRKEGQNVTLSCEQNLNHDAMYWYRQDPGQGLRLIYYSQIVNDFQKGDIAEGYSVSREKKESFPLTVTSAQKNPTAFYLCASSPLRGVSYEQYFGPGTRLTVT.